The entry below gives a single T cell receptor (beta chain) sequence along with its context. Antigen unknown. This specimen belongs to a study of OX40 agonist ivuxolimab in advanced cancers. In the study overall: Ivuxolimab, an antibody that agonizes OX40 (CD134), was administered to the patients. Three patients had partial responses: one hepatocellular carcinoma, two cutaneous melanoma. Broader study findings: Clonal expansion from baseline to week 6 occurred in both CD4+ and CD8+ T cells. Partly responding patients at 0.1-3.0 mg/kg showed some of the smallest clonal expansion.

Some clones are missing from TCRdb's copy, which holds only in-frame ones; the method was immunoSEQ multiplex PCR. The sample has 82,000 or so clones; approximately 85% are singletons. In germline, CDR1 is MNHEY, CDR2 SVGAGI. Trimming pared 8 bases from V and 9 bases from J, leaving 13 bases between. The CDR3 sequence is 11 residues long. The chain couples TRBV6-5 to TRBJ1-2; possibly TRBD1 for D (5 bases). Here the sequenced sample was CD4+ or CD8+ T cells sorted from blood, taken in a trial of the OX40 agonist ivuxolimab. The TCR originated in an adult with an advanced solid tumor such as melanoma, head and neck, liver or kidney cancer. The CDR3 DNA sequence: TGTGCCAGCCACAGGTTTGGCAGCTACACCTTC. This encodes CASHRFGSYTF.